This T cell receptor beta chain derives from a study of blood T cell repertoires in COVID-19. The wider study: T cells, B-cell-depleted T cells, or PBMCs supplied cDNA or gDNA.

Per the original methods: Estimation of nucleated cell counts relied on the amplification of reference gene primers. The assay was immunoSEQ multiplex PCR, and TCRdb's table has in-frame clones only and misses some. V and J calls and clone size are as listed in that table; D and trimming were resolved from the DNA. The data hold around 110,000 clones, with about 80% observed a single time. Trimming cost V 9 bases and J 8 bases; bases outside gene matches: 14. Germline CDR1 MDHEN, CDR2 SYDVKM. This CDR3 spans 15 amino acids. The sample consisted of peripheral blood. The chain recombines TRBV28 with TRBJ1-2, with 11 bases lining up with TRBD1. The receptor comes from a woman aged 55 to 70 with acute or convalescent COVID-19. CDR3 sequence (DNA): TGTGCCAGTCTCCTGGGCGGACAGGGGGCGCGGGGCTACACCTTC. Its translation: CASLLGGQGARGYTF.